Listed below are T cell receptor beta chains from one sample, sequenced in a study of OX40 agonist ivuxolimab in advanced cancers. The protocol was immunoSEQ multiplex PCR, while the TCRdb copy is restricted to in-frame clones and leaves out a portion. The sample yields tens of thousands of clones, roughly nine tenths seen once. Source: CD4+ or CD8+ T cells sorted from blood, taken in a trial of the OX40 agonist ivuxolimab. These receptors were taken from an adult with an advanced solid tumor such as melanoma, head and neck, liver or kidney cancer. The CDR3 runs from the conserved cysteine through the conserved F or W. The D gene is left open where the match is weak.

j_gene | v_gene | d_gene | CDR3nt | CDR3aa
TRBJ2-2 | TRBV19 | TRBD2 | TGTGCCAGCGTTCCTAGCGGGAGGTTCACCGGGGAGCTGTTTTTT | CASVPSGRFTGELFF
TRBJ2-2 | TRBV7-2 | TRBD1 | TGTGCCAGCAGCTCGGACAGGGGAACGGCCGGGGAGCTGTTTTTT | CASSSDRGTAGELFF
TRBJ2-7 | TRBV7-2 | TRBD2 | TGTGCCAGCAGTTTCCCTAGCGGGGGGACCTACGAGCAGTACTTC | CASSFPSGGTYEQYF
TRBJ2-7 | TRBV30 | NA | TGTGCCTCCTCCTGGGGAATCTACGAGCAGTACTTC | CASSWGIYEQYF
TRBJ1-5 | TRBV15 | NA | TGTGCCACCCGACCGGGGGGACCGGACCAGCCCCAGCATTTT | CATRPGGPDQPQHF
TRBJ2-7 | TRBV15 | NA | TGTGCCACCAGCAGTGCCCAGGGGTCCCCCACCTACGAGCAGTACTTC | CATSSAQGSPTYEQYF
TRBJ2-7 | TRBV10-1 | TRBD1 | TGCGCCAGCAGTACCGGACAGGGGGCTGGGTACGAGCAGTACTTC | CASSTGQGAGYEQYF
TRBJ1-6 | TRBV19 | NA | TGTGCCAGTAGTATACTAACAGGGTTAGGTCGAATTGCTAATTCACCCCTCCACTTT | CASSILTGLGRIANSPLHF
TRBJ2-1 | TRBV5-4 | TRBD1 | TGTGCCAGCAGCTTGGACAGGGGATACTCCTACAATGAGCAGTTCTTC | CASSLDRGYSYNEQFF
TRBJ2-2 | TRBV7-2 | TRBD2 | TGTGCCAGCAGCAAGTGGGAGGGCAACACCGGGGAGCTGTTTTTT | CASSKWEGNTGELFF
TRBJ1-4 | TRBV2 | TRBD1 | TGTGCCAGCAGGAGGACAGGGGGTGGGGAAAAACTGTTTTTT | CASRRTGGGEKLFF
TRBJ2-7 | TRBV7-9 | TRBD1 | TGTGCCAGCAGCTTCGGTGGGGACAGCACGGACTTC | CASSFGGDSTDF
TRBJ1-6 | TRBV2 | NA | TGTGCCAGCAGTTGGGGGGCGGATTCACCCCTCCACTTT | CASSWGADSPLHF
TRBJ1-1 | TRBV10-3 | NA | TGTGCCATCAGTGAGGACTCAACCAGGGGAGCTTTCTTT | CAISEDSTRGAFF
TRBJ1-3 | TRBV30 | TRBD1 | TGTGCCTGGAACAGGGGGGAAGGAAACACCATATATTTT | CAWNRGEGNTIYF
TRBJ2-7 | TRBV18 | TRBD1 | TGTGCCAGCTCCCCGGATGAGGCAGGGGGAACCTCCTACGAGCAGTACTTC | CASSPDEAGGTSYEQYF
TRBJ2-1 | TRBV7-9 | NA | TGTGCCAGCAGTTATCTAGGGGGGTCCTACAATGAGCAGTTCTTC | CASSYLGGSYNEQFF
TRBJ2-7 | TRBV10-1 | NA | TGCGCCAGCAGTGAGTCGGTGGCAGGGGCCTACGAGCAGTACTTC | CASSESVAGAYEQYF
TRBJ2-2 | TRBV5-1 | TRBD2 | TGCGCCAGCAGCGAGCGGGAGGCTAACACCGGGGAGCTGTTTTTT | CASSEREANTGELFF